Following are 21 T cell receptor beta chains from one sample sequenced in a study of blood T cell repertoires in COVID-19. Data came from immunoSEQ multiplex PCR; TCRdb stores just in-frame clones and leaves some out. This table holds approximately 150,000 clones, around 80% found once. The sequenced sample was peripheral blood. These TCRs come from a man aged 55 to 70 with active or convalescent COVID-19.

The chain couples TRBV3-1 (or the pseudogene TRBV3-2) to TRBJ2-6, with TRBD1 as a possible D gene (6 bases). The CDR3 spans 13 residues. Germline CDR1 reads LGHDT; CDR2 reads YNNKEL (reference sequence). V was shortened by 10 bases and J by 0 bases, with 7 bases between the two germline ends. This CDR3 reads CATQGSGANVLTF. DNA for the CDR3: TGTGCCACACAGGGCTCTGGGGCCAACGTCCTGACTTTC.

This chain links TRBV5-1 with TRBJ2-3; 9 nucleotides match TRBD1. Germline trimming cut 5 bases from V and 0 bases from J; bases unmatched to any gene: 10. This CDR3 spans 17 amino acids. Germline V gene sequence: CDR1 SGHRS, CDR2 YFSETQ. The CDR3 nucleotides are TGCGCCAGCAGTGTGTTAAGGACAGGGGTGAGCACAGATACGCAGTATTTT. Amino acid sequence: CASSVLRTGVSTDTQYF.

Here the CDR3 DNA reads TGTGCCAGCAGCTCAGGGGGACCTAGCTCCTACGAGCAGTACTTC. Translating it yields CASSSGGPSSYEQYF. The chain joins TRBV5-4 to TRBJ2-7, with 7 bases identical to TRBD1. CDR3 length: 15 amino acids. V lost 3 bases and J lost 0; bases outside the gene matches: 6. CDR1 and CDR2 from the germline V gene are SGHNT and YYREEE (reference sequence).

The chain combines TRBV11-1 with TRBJ2-4; D is undetermined. Trimming took 2 bases from V and 1 from J, leaving 3 bases between them. This CDR3 spans 13 amino acids. Germline V gives CDR1 SGHAT, CDR2 FQDESV (reference sequence). DNA of the CDR3: TGTGCCAGCAGCTTACTGGCCAAAAACATTCAGTACTTC. Its translation is CASSLLAKNIQYF. The whole variable domain, remainder taken from reference TRBV11-1 and TRBJ2-4, is EAEVAQSPRYKITEKSQAVAFWCDPISGHATLYWYRQILGQGPELLVQFQDESVVDDSQLPKDRFSAERLKGVDSTLKIQPAELGDSAMYLCASSLLAKNIQYFGAGTRLSVL.

The chain employs TRBV4-1 and TRBJ2-1, with 11 bases matching TRBD1. The germline gives CDR1 MGHRA, CDR2 YSYEKL. CDR3 length: 18 residues. V was pared by 1 base and J by 3 bases, with 8 bases of the junction left unmatched. CDR3: CASSQVGTGGKGYNEQFF. CDR3 sequence (DNA): TGCGCCAGCAGCCAAGTGGGGACAGGGGGGAAAGGCTACAATGAGCAGTTCTTC.

The chain employs TRBV28 and TRBJ2-7; D ambiguous. This CDR3 has 15 residues. Trimming shortened V by 7 bases and J by 2 bases, and 18 bases separated the two germline ends. The V gene's germline CDR1 is MDHEN and CDR2 SYDVKM. The CDR3 DNA reads TGTGCCAGCAAGTACCGACTGTTAGACGCCTACGAGCAGTACTTC. It is translated as CASKYRLLDAYEQYF.

This chain links TRBV11-2 with TRBJ1-2, with 8 positions matching TRBD1. The CDR3 contains 13 residues. CDR1 and CDR2 from the germline V gene are SGHAT and FQNNGV. The junction had 5 bases not matched to a gene; V was cut back by 3 bases and J by 8 bases. CDR3 residues: CASSFQTGEGYTF. CDR3 DNA sequence: TGTGCCAGCAGCTTCCAGACAGGGGAGGGCTACACCTTC. The variable domain in full, with the rest retrieved from reference TRBV11-2 and TRBJ1-2, is EAGVAQSPRYKIIEKRQSVAFWCNPISGHATLYWYQQILGQGPKLLIQFQNNGVVDDSQLPKDRFSAERLKGVDSTLKIQPAKLEDSAVYLCASSFQTGEGYTFGSGTRLTVV.

J is TRBJ2-1 and V is TRBV10-1; 12 positions agree with TRBD2. CDR1 and CDR2 from the germline V gene are WNHNN and SYGVQD (reference sequence). The length of the CDR3 is 21 residues. The junction had 16 bases not matched to a gene; V was cut back by 3 bases and J by 1 base. CDR3 nucleotide sequence: TGCGCCAGCAGTGAACCCAGAATCTTGAGGACTAGCGGGAATTCCTACAATGAGCAGTTCTTC. This sequence encodes CASSEPRILRTSGNSYNEQFF.

This clone was counted a single time. This chain links TRBV20-1 with TRBJ2-1; D is unresolved. V was shortened by 6 bases and J by 12 bases, with 9 bases between the two germline ends. Germline CDR1 is DFQATT and CDR2 is SNEGSKA (reference sequence). This CDR3 has 9 amino acids. CDR3 sequence reads: CSAQAGQFF. The CDR3 DNA follows: TGCAGTGCGCAGGCTGGGCAGTTCTTC.

Comments on this clone: At one end the junction does not follow the germline gene, possibly because of a read error. The rearrangement uses TRBV6-5 and TRBJ1-5; D is unresolved. This CDR3 contains 13 residues. Per germline, CDR1 MNHEY and CDR2 SVGAGI. The CDR3 region is CASRRGFNKPQHF. CDR3 bases: TGTGCCAGCAGGCGGGGTTTCAATAAGCCCCAGCATTTT.

The table lists this clone with a count of one. V and J are TRBV7-9 and TRBJ1-5; no clear D. The germline gives CDR1 SEHNR, CDR2 FQNEAQ (reference sequence). The CDR3 has 15 amino acids. V was clipped by 2 bases and J by 0 bases, with 8 bases between them. CDR3 coding DNA: TGTGCCAGCAGCTTAAGCTCCCTTAGCAATCAGCCCCAGCATTTT. Translation gives CASSLSSLSNQPQHF.

This clone was detected once. The V and J genes are TRBV11-2 and TRBJ2-5, with 10 bases matching TRBD2. Germline values: CDR1 SGHAT, CDR2 FQNNGV. The ends lost 5 bases at V and 5 bases at J; junction bases unmatched: 11. This CDR3 has 16 amino acids. CDR3 amino acids: CASSAELAGRAETQYF. CDR3 bases: TGTGCCAGCAGCGCGGAACTAGCGGGGAGGGCGGAGACCCAGTACTTC.

This chain connects TRBV5-1 to TRBJ2-1; D may be TRBD1 (5 bases). V was trimmed by 1 base and J by 6 bases, leaving 8 bases between them. CDR3 length: 13 amino acids. The germline V gene has CDR1 SGHRS and CDR2 YFSETQ. The CDR3 sequence is CASSLQGTNEQFF. The CDR3 DNA reads TGCGCCAGCAGCTTGCAGGGTACCAATGAGCAGTTCTTC.

The V gene is TRBV27, the J gene TRBJ1-5; D is possibly TRBD1 (5 bases). Germline CDR1 reads MNHEY; CDR2 reads SMNVEV (reference sequence). Trimming removed 6 bases from V and 1 base from J, with 19 bases in between. The CDR3 is 17 residues long. CDR3 sequence reads: CASSREGWRGSNQPQHF. CDR3 in DNA: TGTGCCAGCAGCCGCGAGGGATGGAGGGGCAGCAATCAGCCCCAGCATTTT.

The chain links TRBV3-1 (or the pseudogene TRBV3-2) to TRBJ2-2, with TRBD2 identical over 11 bases. The germline gives CDR1 LGHDT, CDR2 YNNKEL (reference sequence). The J segment lost 3 bases and the V segment lost 4 bases, leaving 7 bases of the junction unmatched. This CDR3 region has 17 residues. The CDR3 DNA is TGTGCCAGCAGCCGAATGGGACTAGCGGTCTACACCGGGGAGCTGTTTTTT. Protein sequence: CASSRMGLAVYTGELFF.

V is TRBV24-1 and J is TRBJ1-2, with 8 bases fitting TRBD1. The germline V gene has CDR1 KGHDR and CDR2 SFDVKD. This CDR3 is 16 amino acids long. V shed 3 bases and J 4 bases; nucleotides not matched to a gene: 9. The CDR3 loop reads CATSDLTGGPSYGYTF. The CDR3 region has the DNA TGTGCCACCAGTGATCTCACAGGGGGGCCTAGCTATGGCTACACCTTC.

The chain links TRBV24-1 to TRBJ2-5, with D possibly matching TRBD2 (5 bases). This CDR3 spans 15 amino acids. CDR1 KGHDR and CDR2 SFDVKD come from the germline V gene. The V end was cut by 7 bases, the J end by 5 bases, with 19 bases between. The CDR3 DNA follows: TGTGCCACCAGCCGAGCCGGGTCCCGCGGGGAGACCCAGTACTTC. Protein sequence: CATSRAGSRGETQYF.

The V gene is TRBV5-1, the J gene TRBJ1-1; 10 bases align to TRBD1. The CDR3 covers 14 residues. The trim removed 3 bases at V and 3 bases at J, leaving 2 bases unmatched. From germline, CDR1 is SGHRS and CDR2 YFSETQ. DNA of the CDR3: TGCGCCAGCAGCTCCGGGACAGGGGACACTGAAGCTTTCTTT. Residues: CASSSGTGDTEAFF. Full variable domain (remainder filled in from reference TRBV5-1 and TRBJ1-1): KAGVTQTPRYLIKTRGQQVTLSCSPISGHRSVSWYQQTPGQGLQFLFEYFSETQRNKGNFPGRFSGRQFSNSRSEMNVSTLELGDSALYLCASSSGTGDTEAFFGQGTRLTVV.

Points on this clone: Other DNA sequences in the sample encode the same CDR3. This chain connects TRBV7-9 to TRBJ2-1, with D possibly being TRBD1 (5 bases). Germline loops: CDR1 SEHNR, CDR2 FQNEAQ (reference sequence). The CDR3 is 13 amino acids. Trimming stripped 1 base from V and 4 bases from J, with 5 bases between. CDR3 sequence: CASSLDRYNEQFF. As DNA, the CDR3 is TGTGCCAGCAGCTTAGACAGGTACAATGAGCAGTTCTTC. Supplemented by reference TRBV7-9 and TRBJ2-1, the full variable domain reads DTGVSQNPRHKITKRGQNVTFRCDPISEHNRLYWYRQTLGQGPEFLTYFQNEAQLEKSRLLSDRFSAERPKGSFSTLEIQRTEQGDSAMYLCASSLDRYNEQFFGPGTRLTVL.

As for this clone: The junction departs from the called germline gene at one end, perhaps through a read error. The chain uses TRBV6-5 and TRBJ2-1; unclear D gene. The CDR3 runs to 14 residues. In germline, CDR1 is MNHEY, CDR2 SVGAGI. The CDR3 nucleotides are TGTGCCAGCAGTGACTCCCCTACTGGCAATGAGCAGTTCTTC. It encodes CASSDSPTGNEQFF.

The chain couples TRBV5-1 to TRBJ2-5; possibly TRBD1 for D (7 bases). V gave up 2 bases and J gave up 4 bases, with 12 bases separating them. The CDR3 runs to 14 residues. Germline CDR1 SGHRS, CDR2 YFSETQ. This chain's CDR3 is CASSFRGAGETQYF. Here the CDR3 DNA reads TGCGCCAGCAGCTTCAGGGGGGCGGGAGAGACCCAGTACTTC.